Presented here are 22 T cell receptor beta chains from one specimen sequenced in a study of metastatic and nonmetastatic thyroid tumors. Via MiXCR, TCRdb re-called the PCR reads. The sample holds about 25,000 clones, roughly 23% seen once. No treatment had been given to any patient before thyroid surgery. Material for sequencing was blood. All receptors derive from a female donor with papillary thyroid cancer or a benign thyroid nodule (not recorded which). Some clones in this sample may be carry-over from other donors' samples.

This chain links TRBV7-8 with TRBJ1-6, with D tentatively TRBD1 (5 bases). Trimming stripped 5 bases from V and 7 bases from J, with 12 bases between. The CDR3 has 14 amino acids. Germline assignment: CDR1 SGHVS and CDR2 FQNEAQ. CDR3 region: CASSPGRVNSPLHF. The CDR3 bases are TGTGCCAGCAGCCCGGGACGTGTAAATTCACCCCTCCACTTT.

In its sample, this clone was seen many times. The chain joins TRBV18 to TRBJ2-5, with a possible D match to TRBD1 (6 bases). Germline V CDR1 and CDR2: KGHSH, LQKENI. V lost 3 bases and J lost 4, with 12 bases in between. This CDR3 has 14 residues. The CDR3 is CASSPTGGPETQYF. In DNA form, the CDR3 reads TGTGCCAGCTCACCGACTGGGGGCCCAGAGACCCAGTACTTC.

The rearrangement uses TRBV6-2 or TRBV6-3 and TRBJ1-1, with D uncertain. The CDR3 extends over 13 amino acids. CDR1 and CDR2 (germline): MNHEY, SVGEGT. V lost 2 bases, J lost 11 bases, and 15 bases lay in between. CDR3 in amino acids: CASSYPRPSWAFF. The CDR3 DNA reads as TGTGCCAGCAGTTACCCCAGACCATCATGGGCTTTCTTT.

Regarding this clone: Sequence at one end of the junction differs from germline and may be a read error. The chain recombines TRBV7-3 with TRBJ2-5; TRBD1 or TRBD2 may be the D gene (5 bases each). CDR3 size: 14 residues. Germline V lookup: CDR1 SGHTA, CDR2 FQGTGA. The CDR3 sequence: CSSGRPGAGETQYF. CDR3 DNA sequence: TGTTCCAGCGGCCGTCCCGGGGCCGGGGAGACCCAGTACTTC.

This clone was recorded at least ten times. The chain uses TRBV5-1 and TRBJ2-1; 8 bases are shared with TRBD1. CDR3 length: 15 amino acids. J gave up 4 bases and V 0 bases, and 3 bases lay outside the gene matches. Germline assignment: CDR1 SGHRS and CDR2 YFSETQ. The CDR3 loop is CASSLVDRAYNEQFF. The DNA of the CDR3 is TGCGCCAGCAGCTTGGTGGACAGGGCTTACAATGAGCAGTTCTTC.

This chain connects TRBV18 to TRBJ1-2; the match to TRBD1 covers 7 bases. The trim removed 3 bases at V and 0 bases at J, leaving 4 bases unmatched. The CDR3 has 15 residues. Germline V lookup: CDR1 KGHSH, CDR2 LQKENI. DNA of the CDR3: TGTGCCAGCTCACCGCCGGACAGGCCTAACTATGGCTACACCTTC. This translates into CASSPPDRPNYGYTF.

In its sample, this clone was seen many times. V gene TRBV25-1 combines with J gene TRBJ2-5, with no clear D. The CDR3 spans 12 residues. The germline V and J ends were trimmed by 1 base and 3 bases, with 3 bases remaining between them. Per germline, CDR1 MGHDK and CDR2 SYGVNS. The chain's CDR3 is CASSESKETQYF. CDR3 sequence (DNA): TGTGCCAGCAGTGAATCAAAAGAGACCCAGTACTTC.

The rearrangement joins TRBV11-2 to TRBJ2-2, with D perhaps assigned TRBD1 or TRBD2 (5 bases each). Trimming removed 1 base at V and 4 bases at J, with 13 bases between. This CDR3 region has 16 residues. The V gene's germline CDR1 is SGHAT and CDR2 FQNNGV. The CDR3 coding sequence is TGTGCCAGCAGCTTAGTCAGCGTGGGGGTCACCGGGGAGCTGTTTTTT. Protein: CASSLVSVGVTGELFF.

The chain links TRBV7-6 to TRBJ1-6; D remains ambiguous. The CDR3 totals 15 residues. Germline V gene data show CDR1 as SGHVS and CDR2 as FNYEAQ. Trimming removed 4 bases from V and 8 bases from J, with 15 bases in between. CDR3 DNA: TGTGCCAGCAGCTCGTGGGGTGGGGATGATTCACCCCTCCACTTT. The encoded protein is CASSSWGGDDSPLHF.

This clone has ten or more counts. The chain is built from TRBV3-1 and TRBJ2-1; 11 nucleotides match TRBD2. CDR1 is LGHDT and CDR2 is YNNKEL in the germline V gene (reference sequence). This CDR3 has 16 amino acids. The trim removed 1 base at V and 6 bases at J, leaving 5 bases unmatched. The CDR3 nucleotides are TGTGCCAGCAGCCAAGTTTATAGCGGGGGGGCCAATGAGCAGTTCTTC. Translating gives CASSQVYSGGANEQFF.

This clone was seen at least ten times. The CDR3 loop reads CASSDSTGRADGTGELFF. The CDR3 DNA reads as TGTGCCAGCAGTGACTCTACCGGGAGGGCCGATGGGACCGGGGAGCTGTTTTTT. The chain has TRBV6-4 and TRBJ2-2, with TRBD2 matching over 8 bases. V gave up 0 bases and J gave up 5 bases; unmatched junction bases: 11. This CDR3 contains 18 residues. From germline, CDR1 is MRHNA and CDR2 SNTAGT.

As to this clone: Likely a read error: the CDR3 ends without its conserved phenylalanine or tryptophan. V and J are TRBV20-1 and TRBJ2-7; tentative D call: TRBD1 (5 bases). Deletions cut 4 bases from V and 6 bases from J, with 25 bases between. The CDR3 contains 16 residues. Looked up from germline, CDR1 is DFQATT and CDR2 is SNEGSKA (reference sequence). In DNA, the CDR3 is TGCAGTGCTAAGCCCCCTTGGGAAAGGGGATGGGTCGAGCAGTACCTC. Its protein is CSAKPPWERGWVEQYL.

V gene TRBV20-1 combines with J gene TRBJ2-7; D remains ambiguous. Germline V gene sequence: CDR1 DFQATT, CDR2 SNEGSKA (reference sequence). Trimming removed 3 bases from V and 6 bases from J, with 9 bases in between. CDR3 size: 11 residues. CDR3: CSASSPSEQYF. The CDR3 nucleotides are TGCAGTGCTAGTTCCCCATCCGAGCAGTACTTC.

By sample share, this clone is medium-sized (0.01 to 0.1%). The rearrangement uses TRBV7-8 and TRBJ1-3, with a possible D match to TRBD1 (5 bases). This CDR3 region has 14 residues. V was pared by 2 bases and J by 2 bases, with 7 bases between. Germline assignment: CDR1 SGHVS and CDR2 FQNEAQ. CDR3 loop: CASSLQGAGNTIYF. Here the CDR3 DNA reads TGTGCCAGCAGCTTACAGGGCGCTGGAAACACCATATATTTT.

This clone has at least ten counts. The V call is TRBV9, the J call TRBJ1-6; no reliable D call. CDR3 size: 14 residues. From germline, CDR1 is SGDLS and CDR2 YYNGEE. V lost 1 base and J lost 7, with 9 bases in between. In nucleotides, the CDR3 is TGTGCCAGCAGCGTAACGGATTCCAATTCACCCCTCCACTTT. Translation gives CASSVTDSNSPLHF.

The V call is TRBV11-1, the J call TRBJ2-7, with 7 bases lining up with TRBD1. V shed 3 bases, J shed 0 bases, and the junction held 11 bases outside the gene matches. Germline lookup yields CDR1 SGHAT and CDR2 FQDESV (reference sequence). The length of the CDR3 is 17 residues. In DNA, the CDR3 is TGTGCCAGCAGCTTTATCCCCGGACAGGAAAGCTCCTACGAGCAGTACTTC. Its protein product is CASSFIPGQESSYEQYF.

The chain carries TRBV2 and TRBJ2-3; D uncertain. The V gene lost 7 bases and the J gene lost 1 base, with 15 bases spanning the gap. Germline V gives CDR1 SNHLY, CDR2 FYNNEI. The CDR3 is 15 residues long. The DNA for the CDR3 is TGTGCCAGCAAACACGGTTTTTCTTGCACAGATACGCAGTATTTT. Amino acid sequence: CASKHGFSCTDTQYF.

This clone was found many times. The chain links TRBV5-1 to TRBJ2-2, with D hard to call. V gave up 5 bases and J gave up 0 bases, with 8 bases separating them. The CDR3 consists of 14 residues. Germline lookup yields CDR1 SGHRS and CDR2 YFSETQ. The CDR3 protein is CASRQFANTGELFF. In nucleotides, the CDR3 is TGCGCCAGCAGGCAGTTCGCGAACACCGGGGAGCTGTTTTTT.

In its sample, this clone was seen many times. The final CDR3 position lacks the conserved phenylalanine or tryptophan, pointing to a likely read error. Because the CDR3's place on the DNA is in doubt, the DNA is left out and the CDR3 is given as listed by TCRdb. In the same sample, other DNA sequences code for this CDR3. The rearrangement uses TRBV2 and TRBJ2-6; TRBD2 was called by the table and not checked on the DNA. The CDR3 is made up of 10 amino acids, end residues included. Germline V gives CDR1 SNHLY, CDR2 FYNNEI. This CDR3 reads CASSRLAGDL.

The chain joins TRBV6-1 to TRBJ1-1; perhaps TRBD1 as D (6 bases). The germline gives CDR1 MNHNS, CDR2 SASEGT. Deletions cut 7 bases from V and 3 bases from J, with 12 bases between. The CDR3 has 13 residues. The CDR3 protein is CASIVQGDTEAFF. CDR3 nucleotide sequence: TGTGCCAGCATCGTACAGGGTGACACTGAAGCTTTCTTT.

V is TRBV5-1 and J is TRBJ2-3, with 10 bases lining up with TRBD2. Germline CDR1 and CDR2: SGHRS and YFSETQ. V was pared by 5 bases and J by 3 bases, with 9 bases of the junction left unmatched. This CDR3 contains 16 residues. The chain's CDR3 is CASRRGTSVSTDTQYF. The CDR3 DNA reads TGCGCCAGCAGAAGGGGGACTAGCGTCTCTACAGATACGCAGTATTTT.

There are many counts of this clone. This rearrangement joins TRBV14 to TRBJ2-1, with 8 bases identical to TRBD1. The V gene end was trimmed by 1 base and the J gene end by 4 bases; junction bases not matched to a gene: 12. Germline lookup yields CDR1 SGHDN and CDR2 FVKESK. The CDR3 spans 18 residues. CDR3 sequence (DNA): TGTGCCAGCAGCCAAGCGAACTTACCCGGGACAGGTTACAATGAGCAGTTCTTC. Protein: CASSQANLPGTGYNEQFF.